Each of the 8 T cell receptor beta chains below was sequenced from the same sample in a study of blood T cell repertoires in COVID-19. Repertoires were generated with immunoSEQ multiplex PCR, while TCRdb's copy carries only in-frame clones and drops some. The data hold tens of thousands of clones, with about 87% observed a single time. Material for sequencing was peripheral blood. These receptors were taken from a human donor in a cohort sampled during active COVID-19.

CDR3 region: CASSSGTNSYEQYF. CDR3 DNA sequence: TGTGCCAGCAGCTCCGGGACAAACTCCTACGAGCAGTACTTC. The chain couples TRBV2 to TRBJ2-7; maybe TRBD1 (6 bases). The germline V gene has CDR1 SNHLY and CDR2 FYNNEI. This CDR3 has 14 amino acids. V shed 6 bases and J shed 0 bases, with 12 bases lying between them.

The sample holds one count of this clone. V usage is TRBV2 and J usage is TRBJ1-6; D perhaps matches TRBD1 (6 bases). The V gene's germline CDR1 is SNHLY and CDR2 FYNNEI. The V and J ends lost 6 bases and 7 bases respectively, with 16 bases between them. The CDR3 loop spans 15 amino acids. As DNA, the CDR3 is TGTGCCAGCAGGGAACGGACAGCATTAAATTCACCCCTCCACTTT. This encodes CASRERTALNSPLHF.

The chain employs TRBV5-6 and TRBJ2-7, with 7 bases lining up with TRBD1. V shed 4 bases, J shed 1 base, and the junction held 8 bases outside the gene matches. Germline values: CDR1 SGHDT, CDR2 YYEEEE. The CDR3 runs 15 residues. Here the CDR3 DNA reads TGTGCCAGCAGCCCGGACGGGGACAGTTCCTACGAGCAGTACTTC. Amino acid sequence: CASSPDGDSSYEQYF.

The rearrangement joins TRBV11-2 to TRBJ1-3, with D maybe TRBD1 (5 bases). Germline-derived CDR1 and CDR2 are SGHAT and FQNNGV. V was clipped by 3 bases and J by 0 bases, with 12 bases between them. The CDR3 contains 16 residues. CDR3 DNA sequence: TGTGCCAGCAGCTTGGGGGGTTCTTACTCTGGAAACACCATATATTTT. This encodes CASSLGGSYSGNTIYF.

The V and J genes are TRBV9 and TRBJ2-7, with 12 bases lining up with TRBD2. The CDR3 is 16 residues long. The germline V gene encodes CDR1 SGDLS and CDR2 YYNGEE. V shed 2 bases and J 4 bases; nucleotides not matched to a gene: 7. CDR3 amino acids: CASSVTSGRQRYEQYF. The DNA of the CDR3 is TGTGCCAGCAGCGTGACTAGCGGGAGACAGCGGTACGAGCAGTACTTC.

The V call is TRBV12-5, the J call TRBJ2-7; 7 bases fit TRBD2. The germline V gene encodes CDR1 LGHNT and CDR2 FRNRAP. The CDR3 has 14 amino acids. V shed 7 bases, J shed 0 bases, and the junction held 6 bases outside the gene matches. The CDR3 here is CASAMGGSSYEQYF. In DNA form, the CDR3 reads TGTGCTAGTGCTATGGGGGGGAGCTCCTACGAGCAGTACTTC.

This clone was detected only once. The rearrangement joins TRBV28 to TRBJ2-3; D call uncertain. The CDR3 has 15 amino acids. Germline assignment: CDR1 MDHEN and CDR2 SYDVKM. V lost 1 base, J lost 2 bases, and 10 bases lay in between. CDR3 coding DNA: TGTGCCAGCAGTTTATTCGCGGAATTCACAGATACGCAGTATTTT. This codes for CASSLFAEFTDTQYF.

This chain uses TRBV5-1 with TRBJ2-3, with D possibly being TRBD1 (5 bases). The germline V and J ends were trimmed by 0 bases and 2 bases, with 13 bases remaining between them. This CDR3 is 16 amino acids long. Germline loops: CDR1 SGHRS, CDR2 YFSETQ. The chain's CDR3 is CASSLVPPTVTDTQYF. The DNA for the CDR3 is TGCGCCAGCAGCTTGGTCCCCCCGACAGTCACAGATACGCAGTATTTT.